This T cell receptor beta chain was sequenced in a study of T cells in Graves' hyperthyroidism and ophthalmopathy. RNA transcripts were the template for amplifying TCR beta CDR3 regions. In the first-round RT-PCR of the TCR CDR3, the HTBI primer set was used. TCRdb passed the multiplex PCR reads through MiXCR, listing each CDR3 protein once. The sample lists under 350,000 distinct CDR3 sequences, about 18% occurring once. Graves' hyperthyroidism was deemed stable given no ophthalmopathy progression within 18 months. Uncontrolled infection, other autoimmune disease, pregnancy and lactation each barred patients from inclusion. Worth noting for this clonotype: An end of the junction does not agree with germline; a read error may underlie this.

CDR1 SSHAT and CDR2 FNYEAQ come from the germline V gene (reference sequence). The CDR3 consists of 13 residues. This clonotype was sampled from a woman aged 50 to 60 with Graves' hyperthyroidism. Sequencing was performed on blood. The chain combines TRBV7-7 with TRBJ2-5; no clear D. DNA for the CDR3: TGTGCTAGCAGCGTCTTAGCTGGGGAGACCCAGTACTTC. This gives the protein CASSVLAGETQYF.